These 9 T cell receptor beta chains came from one sample sequenced in a study of PD-1 blockade in classical Hodgkin lymphoma. Stated time point: newly diagnosed, previously untreated cHL patient sample. Sequenced by immunoSEQ multiplex PCR; TCRdb stores in-frame clones only, minus some. Of 45,000 to 60,000 clones listed, roughly 88% are singletons. The sequenced sample consisted of peripheral blood mononuclear cells (PBMCs). All receptors come from a human donor with classical Hodgkin lymphoma.

The V call is TRBV5-1, the J call TRBJ1-4; D perhaps matches TRBD1 (5 bases). CDR3 size: 14 residues. CDR1 and CDR2 from the germline V gene are SGHRS and YFSETQ. Trimming cost V 0 bases and J 8 bases, with 11 bases left between them. The CDR3 loop is CASSLETRGEKLFF. CDR3 DNA: TGCGCCAGCAGCTTGGAAACACGGGGGGAAAAACTGTTTTTT. The full variable domain, in which reference TRBV5-1 and TRBJ1-4 provide the parts outside the CDR3, is KAGVTQTPRYLIKTRGQQVTLSCSPISGHRSVSWYQQTPGQGLQFLFEYFSETQRNKGNFPGRFSGRQFSNSRSEMNVSTLELGDSALYLCASSLETRGEKLFFGSGTQLSVL.

Notes on this clone: The identical CDR3 is also encoded by other nucleotide sequences in the sample. Written as DNA, the CDR3 is TGCGCCAGCAGCTTGGGAAAAGAGACCCAGTACTTC. This encodes CASSLGKETQYF. This chain joins TRBV5-1 and TRBJ2-5; D ambiguous. The germline gives CDR1 SGHRS, CDR2 YFSETQ. V was cut by 0 bases and J by 3 bases, with 3 bases left in between. The CDR3 totals 12 residues.

This clone was picked up one time. V usage is TRBV18 and J usage is TRBJ2-2; maybe TRBD2 (6 bases). This CDR3 region has 17 residues. V was pared by 0 bases and J by 0 bases, with 11 bases between. The germline gives CDR1 KGHSH, CDR2 LQKENI. CDR3 loop: CASSPPGGTANTGELFF. CDR3 sequence (DNA): TGTGCCAGCTCACCACCGGGCGGGACGGCGAACACCGGGGAGCTGTTTTTT.

The rearrangement joins TRBV18 to TRBJ2-5; a weak D match, TRBD2 (6 bases). The CDR3 covers 15 residues. V was pared by 3 bases and J by 7 bases, with 18 bases between. Germline lookup yields CDR1 KGHSH and CDR2 LQKENI. This CDR3 reads CASSPPGLMKGTQYF. In DNA form, the CDR3 reads TGTGCCAGCTCACCGCCGGGACTTATGAAGGGGACCCAGTACTTC.

This chain uses TRBV2 with TRBJ1-3; a weak D match, TRBD1 (5 bases). V dropped 6 bases and J dropped 0 bases, with 12 bases sitting between them. Germline V gene lookup returns CDR1 SNHLY and CDR2 FYNNEI. This CDR3 comprises 15 residues. CDR3 region: CASRLGTSSGNTIYF. The CDR3 nucleotides read TGTGCCAGCAGACTCGGGACCTCCTCTGGAAACACCATATATTTT. Complete variable domain (other parts from reference TRBV2 and TRBJ1-3): EPEVTQTPSHQVTQMGQEVILRCVPISNHLYFYWYRQILGQKVEFLVSFYNNEISEKSEIFDDQFSVERPDGSNFTLKIRSTKLEDSAMYFCASRLGTSSGNTIYFGEGSWLTVV.

J is TRBJ2-1 and V is TRBV7-9, with D hard to call. The length of the CDR3 is 16 residues. The V and J ends lost 0 bases and 0 bases respectively, with 9 bases between them. Germline V gene data show CDR1 as SEHNR and CDR2 as FQNEAQ (reference sequence). CDR3 region: CASSLAPADSYNEQFF. CDR3 nucleotides: TGTGCCAGCAGCTTAGCCCCAGCAGACTCCTACAATGAGCAGTTCTTC.

The chain has TRBV5-8 and TRBJ2-7; D is unclear. In germline, CDR1 is SGHTS, CDR2 YDEGEE. The CDR3 covers 11 residues. V was trimmed by 4 bases and J by 6 bases, leaving 8 bases between them. In DNA, the CDR3 is TGTGCCAGCAGCCCTTGGACCGAGCAGTACTTC. Translating gives CASSPWTEQYF.

The chain links TRBV7-9 to TRBJ2-6; TRBD1 aligns across 7 bases. J gave up 4 bases and V 5 bases, and 8 bases lay outside the gene matches. The CDR3 consists of 16 residues. CDR1 is SEHNR, CDR2 FQNEAQ, per germline (reference sequence). CDR3 in DNA: TGTGCCAGCAGCCCCGCCGACAGGGCCGGGGCCAACGTCCTGACTTTC. Translating it yields CASSPADRAGANVLTF. Drawing the rest from reference TRBV7-9 and TRBJ2-6, the complete variable domain is DTGVSQNPRHKITKRGQNVTFRCDPISEHNRLYWYRQTLGQGPEFLTYFQNEAQLEKSRLLSDRFSAERPKGSFSTLEIQRTEQGDSAMYLCASSPADRAGANVLTFGAGSRLTVL.

This chain links TRBV7-9 with TRBJ2-1; 9 bases map to TRBD2. CDR1 is SEHNR and CDR2 is FQNEAQ in the germline V gene (reference sequence). The ends lost 2 bases at V and 3 bases at J; junction bases unmatched: 2. This CDR3 spans 15 amino acids. The CDR3 DNA reads TGTGCCAGCAGCTTATTACTAGCGGGCTACAATGAGCAGTTCTTC. Amino acids: CASSLLLAGYNEQFF.